The 17 T cell receptor beta chains reported below all come from one sample, sequenced in a study of blood T cell repertoires in COVID-19. The protocol was immunoSEQ multiplex PCR, while the TCRdb copy is restricted to in-frame clones and leaves out a portion. The sample has 270,000 or so clones; 91% are singletons. Sequenced sample: PBMCs or T cells enriched from blood (not recorded which). The receptors were sampled from a man aged 40-49 years who had been exposed to COVID-19.

The rearrangement joins TRBV19 to TRBJ2-3; D call uncertain. V lost 3 bases and J lost 3, with 4 bases in between. The CDR3 is 12 residues long. From germline, CDR1 is LNHDA and CDR2 SQIVND (reference sequence). This CDR3 is CASSIRTDTQYF. The CDR3, as DNA: TGTGCCAGTAGTATTCGGACAGATACGCAGTATTTT.

The CDR3 DNA is TGTGCCAGTAGGCCGACAGGGTGGGGCAATGAGCAGTTCTTC. Amino acids: CASRPTGWGNEQFF. The chain employs TRBV19 and TRBJ2-1; 7 bases match TRBD1. Germline-derived CDR1 and CDR2 are LNHDA and SQIVND (reference sequence). The CDR3 has 14 amino acids. V shed 6 bases, J shed 6 bases, and the junction held 8 bases outside the gene matches.

The table lists this clone with a count of one. The chain links TRBV12-3 or TRBV12-4 to TRBJ2-1, with 7 nucleotides matching TRBD2. Germline trimming cut 5 bases from V and 14 bases from J; bases unmatched to any gene: 9. The length of the CDR3 is 12 residues. The CDR3 sequence: CASSVTSESEFF. The CDR3 nucleotides are TGTGCCAGCAGTGTTACTAGCGAAAGTGAGTTCTTC.

V usage is TRBV4-1 and J usage is TRBJ1-2; TRBD1 is a possible D gene (6 bases). CDR3 length equals 16 residues. V lost 3 bases to trimming and J lost 2 bases, with 16 bases between them. The germline V gene encodes CDR1 MGHRA and CDR2 YSYEKL. As DNA, the CDR3 is TGCGCCAGCAGCCAGGGACCCGACAGGCTGAACTATGGCTACACCTTC. Translated, it gives CASSQGPDRLNYGYTF.

The chain joins TRBV5-1 to TRBJ2-5; the D gene is possibly TRBD1 (5 bases). This CDR3 contains 15 residues. The germline V gene has CDR1 SGHRS and CDR2 YFSETQ. The V and J ends lost 4 bases and 1 base respectively, with 14 bases between them. As DNA, the CDR3 is TGCGCCAGCAGCCGGGTACAGGAACCCCAAGAGACCCAGTACTTC. This gives the protein CASSRVQEPQETQYF.

The chain employs TRBV23-1 and TRBJ1-2; possibly TRBD1 for D (6 bases). TRBV23-1 qualifies as an ORF whose function is uncertain. With 4 bases removed from V and 9 bases from J, the gap between germline ends came to 18 bases. This CDR3 is 14 amino acids long. In nucleotides, the CDR3 is TGCGCCAGCAGTCTACACAGGGTTACATCCCGCTACACCTTC. Amino acid sequence: CASSLHRVTSRYTF.

J is TRBJ1-5 and V is TRBV28, with 10 nucleotides matching TRBD1. J was trimmed by 0 bases and V by 4 bases; bases with no gene match: 9. There are 18 residues in the CDR3. Germline V gene sequence: CDR1 MDHEN, CDR2 SYDVKM. CDR3 sequence reads: CASSSPGQGTYSNQPQHF. As DNA, the CDR3 is TGTGCCAGCAGTTCCCCGGGACAGGGGACATATAGCAATCAGCCCCAGCATTTT.

In this sample, this clone turned up once. The rearrangement links TRBV5-6 to TRBJ2-1; D gene unclear. The V gene's germline CDR1 is SGHDT and CDR2 YYEEEE. The CDR3 is made up of 17 amino acids. The V and J ends lost 2 bases and 8 bases respectively, with 23 bases between them. CDR3: CASSLLYSGLKSDEQFF. CDR3 nucleotides: TGTGCCAGCAGCTTACTATATTCGGGTCTTAAGAGCGATGAGCAGTTCTTC.

This chain joins TRBV28 and TRBJ1-5; D is uncertain. The CDR3 is 17 residues long. Germline assignment: CDR1 MDHEN and CDR2 SYDVKM. V was shortened by 3 bases and J by 1 base, with 16 bases between the two germline ends. CDR3 sequence: CASSLGGSRRSNQPQHF. The CDR3 DNA follows: TGTGCCAGCAGTTTGGGAGGGTCGAGAAGAAGCAATCAGCCCCAGCATTTT.

The V and J genes are TRBV6-6 and TRBJ2-1; TRBD1 aligns across 8 bases. The CDR3 is made up of 16 amino acids. V lost 2 bases to trimming and J lost 8 bases; unmatched junction nucleotides: 11. Per germline, CDR1 MNHNY and CDR2 SVGAGI (reference sequence). CDR3 loop: CASSYNPKAGGDEQFF. DNA for the CDR3: TGTGCCAGCAGTTACAATCCCAAAGCAGGGGGCGATGAGCAGTTCTTC.

The genes are TRBV21-1 and TRBJ2-7; the table's D call, TRBD1, was not checked against the DNA. TRBV21-1 is a listed pseudogene. This CDR3 spans 18 amino acids. CDR3 coding DNA: TGTGCCAGCAGCAAAAGGAGGGCTTGGGGGACAGGGCCTAGCGAGCAGTACTTC. Translation: CASSKRRAWGTGPSEQYF.

The chain has TRBV6-5 and TRBJ2-7; a possible D gene is TRBD2 (5 bases). There are 13 residues in the CDR3. V lost 6 bases to trimming and J lost 2 bases, with 11 bases between them. Looked up from germline, CDR1 is MNHEY and CDR2 is SVGAGI. The CDR3 region is CASRWEPPYEQYF. CDR3 nucleotide sequence: TGTGCCAGCAGATGGGAGCCTCCCTACGAGCAGTACTTC.

This sequence joins TRBV27 and TRBJ2-7; 10 bases agree with TRBD2. The V and J ends lost 5 bases and 5 bases, in that order; junction bases with no gene match: 12. The germline gives CDR1 MNHEY, CDR2 SMNVEV (reference sequence). CDR3 length: 16 amino acids. The CDR3: CASSPRSGRGRNEQYF. The CDR3 nucleotides are TGTGCCAGCAGTCCACGGAGCGGGAGGGGAAGGAACGAGCAGTACTTC.

The V and J genes are TRBV4-1 and TRBJ2-7; 14 bases map to TRBD2. Per the germline V gene, CDR1 is MGHRA and CDR2 is YSYEKL. Trimming cost V 6 bases and J 3 bases; bases outside gene matches: 4. The CDR3 runs to 15 residues. The CDR3 spells CASRAGTSGSYEQYF. Written as DNA, the CDR3 is TGCGCCAGCAGGGCCGGGACTAGCGGGAGCTACGAGCAGTACTTC.

The sample holds one count of this clone. The sample holds other DNA sequences that translate to the same CDR3. The rearrangement joins TRBV3-1 (or the pseudogene TRBV3-2) to TRBJ2-5, with 12 bases aligning to TRBD2. Germline values: CDR1 LGHDT, CDR2 YNNKEL (reference sequence). The CDR3 extends over 16 amino acids. V dropped 1 base and J dropped 2; count of bases not matched to a gene: 2. The chain's CDR3 is CASSQGTSGVQETQYF. DNA of the CDR3: TGTGCCAGCAGCCAAGGGACTAGCGGGGTACAAGAGACCCAGTACTTC.

The table lists this clone with a count of one. The V call is TRBV9, the J call TRBJ2-7, with TRBD2 as a possible D gene (6 bases). The V end was cut by 0 bases, the J end by 2 bases, with 9 bases between. The CDR3 consists of 14 residues. CDR1 is SGDLS and CDR2 is YYNGEE in the germline V gene. The CDR3 here is CASSVGLAPYEQYF. Written as DNA, the CDR3 is TGTGCCAGCAGCGTAGGTCTAGCGCCCTACGAGCAGTACTTC. Supplemented by reference TRBV9 and TRBJ2-7, the full variable domain reads DSGVTQTPKHLITATGQRVTLRCSPRSGDLSVYWYQQSLDQGLQFLIQYYNGEERAKGNILERFSAQQFPDLHSELNLSSLELGDSALYFCASSVGLAPYEQYFGPGTRLTVT.

CDR3 in amino acids: CASRGQSNQPQHF. The CDR3, as DNA: TGTGCCAGCAGAGGACAGAGCAATCAGCCCCAGCATTTT. The V gene is TRBV28, the J gene TRBJ1-5; perhaps TRBD1 as D (6 bases). This CDR3 has 13 amino acids. Trimming pared 6 bases from V and 1 base from J, leaving 7 bases between. The germline V gene encodes CDR1 MDHEN and CDR2 SYDVKM.